This T cell receptor beta chain was captured in a study of T cell responses to AZD1222 COVID-19 vaccine. Regarding the study as a whole: White British ancestry dominated among donors, who included more females, and clonal diversity was possibly underestimated.

Only in-frame clones appear in the TCRdb table, and some are missing; sequencing was by immunoSEQ multiplex PCR. The table has 80,000 or so clones, about 82% seen once; the top ten hold 2.5% to 3.5%. Looked up from germline, CDR1 is SGHNT and CDR2 is YYREEE (reference sequence). J was trimmed by 10 bases and V by 3 bases; bases with no gene match: 10. The CDR3 runs 14 residues. This clone was observed a single time. The antigen is not known. This sequence originates from an adult in good health. The starting material was peripheral blood, obtained on day 0 of AZD1222 vaccination. The rearrangement links TRBV5-4 to TRBJ2-1, with 7 positions matching TRBD1. The CDR3 loop reads CASSSPDRVGEQFF. The CDR3 DNA follows: TGTGCCAGCAGCTCCCCAGACAGGGTTGGAGAGCAGTTCTTC.